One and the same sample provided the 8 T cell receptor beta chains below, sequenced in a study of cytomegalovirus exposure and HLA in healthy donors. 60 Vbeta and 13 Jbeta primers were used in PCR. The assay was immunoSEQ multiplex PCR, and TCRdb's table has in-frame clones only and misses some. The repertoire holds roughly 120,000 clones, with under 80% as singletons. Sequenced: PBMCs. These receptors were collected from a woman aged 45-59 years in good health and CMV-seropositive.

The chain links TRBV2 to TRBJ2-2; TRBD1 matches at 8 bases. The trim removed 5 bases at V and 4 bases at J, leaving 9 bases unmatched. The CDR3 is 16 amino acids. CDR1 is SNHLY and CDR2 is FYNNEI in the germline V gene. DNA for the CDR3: TGTGCCAGCAGTCTGCCGGGACAGGCCGGCACCGGGGAGCTGTTTTTT. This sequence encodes CASSLPGQAGTGELFF.

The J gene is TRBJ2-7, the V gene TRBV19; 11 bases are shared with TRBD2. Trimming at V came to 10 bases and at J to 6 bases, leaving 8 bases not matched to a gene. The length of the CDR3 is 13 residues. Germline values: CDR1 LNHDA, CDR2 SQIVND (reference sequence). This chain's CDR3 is CATRLAGTSEQYF. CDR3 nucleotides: TGTGCCACCAGACTAGCGGGGACGAGCGAGCAGTACTTC.

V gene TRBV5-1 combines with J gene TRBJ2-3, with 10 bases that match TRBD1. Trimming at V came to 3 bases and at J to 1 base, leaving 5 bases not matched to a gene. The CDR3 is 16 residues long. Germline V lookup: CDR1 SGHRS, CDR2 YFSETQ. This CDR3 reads CASSSGQGEGTDTQYF. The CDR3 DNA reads TGCGCCAGCAGCTCCGGACAGGGGGAGGGCACAGATACGCAGTATTTT.

CDR3 in amino acids: CASSPYRDRGKGEQYF. In DNA form, the CDR3 reads TGTGCCAGCAGTCCATACCGGGACAGGGGGAAAGGCGAGCAGTACTTC. The V call is TRBV27, the J call TRBJ2-7; TRBD1 matches at 11 bases. CDR3 length: 16 residues. Germline V gives CDR1 MNHEY, CDR2 SMNVEV (reference sequence). Trimming took 5 bases from V and 6 from J; bases not matched to a gene: 12.

CDR3 loop: CASSFGQENYEQYF. CDR3 DNA sequence: TGTGCCAGCAGCTTCGGACAGGAGAACTACGAGCAGTACTTC. The chain joins TRBV6-5 to TRBJ2-7; 7 bases fit TRBD1. Germline values: CDR1 MNHEY, CDR2 SVGAGI. The CDR3 loop spans 14 amino acids. V lost 6 bases, J lost 3 bases, and 8 bases stayed unmatched.

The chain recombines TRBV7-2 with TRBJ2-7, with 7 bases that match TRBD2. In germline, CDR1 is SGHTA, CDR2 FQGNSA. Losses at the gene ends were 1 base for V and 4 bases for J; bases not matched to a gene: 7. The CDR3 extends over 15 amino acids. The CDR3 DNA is TGTGCCAGCAGCTTAGGCGGGGGTCCACCTTACGAGCAGTACTTC. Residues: CASSLGGGPPYEQYF.

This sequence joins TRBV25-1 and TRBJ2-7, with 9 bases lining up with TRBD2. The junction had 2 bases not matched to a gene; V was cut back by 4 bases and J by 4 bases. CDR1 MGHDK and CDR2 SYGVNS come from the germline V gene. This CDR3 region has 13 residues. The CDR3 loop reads CASSGSGRYEQYF. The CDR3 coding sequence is TGTGCCAGCAGTGGGAGCGGGAGGTACGAGCAGTACTTC.

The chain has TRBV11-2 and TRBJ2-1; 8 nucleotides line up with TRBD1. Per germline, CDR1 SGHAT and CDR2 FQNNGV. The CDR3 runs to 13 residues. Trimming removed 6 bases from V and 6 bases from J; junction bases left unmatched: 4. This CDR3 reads CASSFQGANEQFF. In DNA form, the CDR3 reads TGTGCCAGCAGTTTCCAGGGGGCCAATGAGCAGTTCTTC.